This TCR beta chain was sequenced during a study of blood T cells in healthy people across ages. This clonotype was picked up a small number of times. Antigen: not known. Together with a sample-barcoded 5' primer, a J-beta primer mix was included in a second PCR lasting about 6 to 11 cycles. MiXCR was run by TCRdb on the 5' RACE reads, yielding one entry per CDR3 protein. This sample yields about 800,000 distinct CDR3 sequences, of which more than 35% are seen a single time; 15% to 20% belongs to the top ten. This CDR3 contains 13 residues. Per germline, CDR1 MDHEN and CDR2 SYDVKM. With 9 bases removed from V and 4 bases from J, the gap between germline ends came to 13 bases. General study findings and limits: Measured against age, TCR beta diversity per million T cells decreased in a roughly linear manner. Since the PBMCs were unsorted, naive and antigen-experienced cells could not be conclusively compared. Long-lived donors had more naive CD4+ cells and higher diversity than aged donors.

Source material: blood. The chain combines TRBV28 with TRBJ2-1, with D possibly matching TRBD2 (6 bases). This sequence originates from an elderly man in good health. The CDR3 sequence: CASGGGMYNEQFF. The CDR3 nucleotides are TGTGCCAGTGGTGGGGGGATGTACAATGAGCAGTTCTTC.